The 16 T cell receptor beta chains presented below share a single source sample, sequenced in a study of blood T cell repertoires in COVID-19. Sequencing was performed with immunoSEQ multiplex PCR; in TCRdb, only in-frame clones are kept and a portion is missing. The sample has approximately 210,000 clones; 81% are singletons. Material: PBMCs or T cells enriched from blood (not recorded which). These receptors came from a woman aged 45 to 65 with acute COVID-19.

This sequence joins TRBV9 and TRBJ2-3, with D possibly being TRBD1 (6 bases). Per the germline V gene, CDR1 is SGDLS and CDR2 is YYNGEE. Trimming stripped 0 bases from V and 6 bases from J, with 14 bases between. CDR3 size: 15 residues. The CDR3 protein is CASSVVAGEKDTQYF. As DNA, the CDR3 is TGTGCCAGCAGCGTAGTGGCAGGGGAGAAGGATACGCAGTATTTT.

The J gene is TRBJ2-3, the V gene TRBV9; D call uncertain. The CDR3 totals 14 residues. V lost 0 bases and J 3 bases, leaving 8 bases between the germline ends. Germline V gene data show CDR1 as SGDLS and CDR2 as YYNGEE. The DNA for the CDR3 is TGTGCCAGCAGCGTAGGGTACTCGACAGATACGCAGTATTTT. It specifies CASSVGYSTDTQYF.

The J gene is TRBJ2-1, the V gene TRBV6-5; 8 bases agree with TRBD2. The CDR3 contains 15 residues. The V and J ends lost 6 bases and 8 bases, in that order; junction bases with no gene match: 12. CDR1 is MNHEY and CDR2 is SVGAGI in the germline V gene. DNA of the CDR3: TGTGCCAGCAGATACGCCGGACTAGCTATTGATGAGCAGTTCTTC. Translated: CASRYAGLAIDEQFF.

The rearrangement links TRBV28 to TRBJ1-3; D possibly corresponds to TRBD1 (5 bases). The CDR3 contains 14 residues. V dropped 8 bases and J dropped 0 bases, with 11 bases sitting between them. Germline V gives CDR1 MDHEN, CDR2 SYDVKM. CDR3 coding DNA: TGTGCCAGCCAAGGGGCCCTCTCTGGAAACACCATATATTTT. Encoded protein: CASQGALSGNTIYF.

The rearrangement uses TRBV12-5 and TRBJ1-4, with 10 bases lining up with TRBD1. This CDR3 contains 16 residues. Germline V gene sequence: CDR1 LGHNT, CDR2 FRNRAP. The V segment lost 5 bases and the J segment 8 bases; nucleotides outside the gene matches: 11. Written as DNA, the CDR3 is TGTGCTAGTGGTGGAAGGACTGGACAGGGGGGAGAAAAACTGTTTTTT. Protein product: CASGGRTGQGGEKLFF.

The chain is built from TRBV7-2 and TRBJ1-6, with D uncertain. V lost 6 bases and J 11 bases, leaving 17 bases between the germline ends. CDR3 length equals 14 residues. Germline CDR1 SGHTA, CDR2 FQGNSA. DNA for the CDR3: TGTGCCAGCAGGAAAGAAACAACCATCCCACCCCTCCACTTT. This encodes CASRKETTIPPLHF.

The chain couples TRBV5-1 to TRBJ2-7; possibly TRBD2 for D (5 bases). Per germline, CDR1 SGHRS and CDR2 YFSETQ. V shed 2 bases and J shed 5 bases, with 11 bases lying between them. The CDR3 spans 13 residues. DNA of the CDR3: TGCGCCAGCAGCTTATTCGGGATCGACGAGCAGTACTTC. Its translation: CASSLFGIDEQYF. Based on the CDR3 plus reference TRBV5-1 and TRBJ2-7, the full variable domain is KAGVTQTPRYLIKTRGQQVTLSCSPISGHRSVSWYQQTPGQGLQFLFEYFSETQRNKGNFPGRFSGRQFSNSRSEMNVSTLELGDSALYLCASSLFGIDEQYFGPGTRLTVT.

This clone was picked up a small number of times. J is TRBJ1-4 and V is TRBV28; 7 bases map to TRBD1. V shed 5 bases, J shed 3 bases, and the junction held 3 bases outside the gene matches. Germline CDR1 MDHEN, CDR2 SYDVKM. The CDR3 consists of 14 residues. CDR3 nucleotide sequence: TGTGCCAGCAGTAACAGGGGACCTAATGAAAAACTGTTTTTT. Amino acid sequence: CASSNRGPNEKLFF.

For the CDR3, the DNA is TGCGCCAGCAGCCAAGACAATTCCTATTCCGGGACAGCAGGTGGCTACACCTTC. Its translation: CASSQDNSYSGTAGGYTF. The chain is built from TRBV4-3 and TRBJ1-2; TRBD1 aligns across 7 bases. The CDR3 extends over 18 amino acids. V dropped 0 bases and J dropped 7; count of bases not matched to a gene: 17. Germline assignment: CDR1 LGHNA and CDR2 YSLEER.

The V call is TRBV28, the J call TRBJ1-6; 7 bases agree with TRBD1. J gave up 8 bases and V 6 bases, and 7 bases lay outside the gene matches. Germline-derived CDR1 and CDR2 are MDHEN and SYDVKM. The CDR3 extends over 14 amino acids. In DNA form, the CDR3 reads TGTGCCAGCAGCCGACAGGGTTTTTATTCACCCCTCCACTTT. Encoded protein: CASSRQGFYSPLHF.

The chain is built from TRBV7-9 and TRBJ1-3; D is unresolved. Trimming took off 1 base at V and 0 bases at J, with 10 bases between the two ends. The CDR3 totals 16 residues. Germline values: CDR1 SEHNR, CDR2 FQNEAQ (reference sequence). The CDR3 bases are TGTGCCAGCAGCTTAGACCCGGGAACCTCTGGAAACACCATATATTTT. It codes for CASSLDPGTSGNTIYF.

V gene TRBV28 combines with J gene TRBJ2-7, with TRBD2 matching over 8 bases. V lost 5 bases to trimming and J lost 0 bases; unmatched junction nucleotides: 12. The CDR3 is 17 amino acids. Germline V gives CDR1 MDHEN, CDR2 SYDVKM. The CDR3, as DNA: TGTGCCAGCAGTCCTCGCGGGGGGCGGCCTCGCTCCTACGAGCAGTACTTC. This sequence encodes CASSPRGGRPRSYEQYF.

The chain employs TRBV19 and TRBJ1-2; a weak D match, TRBD1 (5 bases). V was clipped by 3 bases and J by 8 bases, with 16 bases between them. Germline lookup yields CDR1 LNHDA and CDR2 SQIVND (reference sequence). The CDR3 consists of 14 residues. For the CDR3, the DNA is TGTGCCAGTAGTATCTCGTCGGGGGAGTGGGGCTACACCTTC. The encoded protein is CASSISSGEWGYTF.

The table lists this clone with a few counts. The CDR3 protein is CASSQDAAGVPGELFF. The CDR3 DNA is TGTGCCAGCAGCCAAGATGCAGCGGGAGTTCCCGGGGAGCTGTTTTTT. The chain is built from TRBV4-2 and TRBJ2-2; TRBD2 agrees at 8 bases. Germline V CDR1 and CDR2: LGHNA, YNFKEQ. The CDR3 loop spans 16 amino acids. The trim removed 0 bases at V and 6 bases at J, leaving 6 bases unmatched.

The CDR3 here is CASSSGGWNTEAFF. DNA for the CDR3: TGTGCCAGCAGCTCGGGGGGCTGGAACACTGAAGCTTTCTTT. The V call is TRBV7-2, the J call TRBJ1-1, with D tentatively TRBD1 (6 bases). This CDR3 is built from 14 residues. CDR1 SGHTA and CDR2 FQGNSA come from the germline V gene. V lost 4 bases and J 1 base, leaving 10 bases between the germline ends.

The chain links TRBV20-1 to TRBJ2-7; 10 bases are a match to TRBD1. CDR1 and CDR2 from the germline V gene are DFQATT and SNEGSKA (reference sequence). This CDR3 has 11 residues. V lost 7 bases and J lost 4; bases outside the gene matches: 1. The CDR3 sequence: CSGTGGYEQYF. CDR3 nucleotide sequence: TGCAGTGGGACAGGGGGTTACGAGCAGTACTTC.